One sample yielded the 21 T cell receptor beta chains listed below, sequenced in a study of type 1 regulatory T cells. MiXCR, applied by TCRdb to the reads, yields one record per CDR3 protein. The sample has about 65,000 distinct CDR3 sequences; approximately 50% are singletons. These receptors have no known antigen. The sequenced material came from cultured non-Tr1 T cells, either the whole culture or a sorted T cell fraction (not recorded which). These TCRs come from a human donor in good health.

The chain is built from TRBV3-1 and TRBJ1-2; 7 bases line up with TRBD1. V shed 4 bases and J 4 bases; nucleotides not matched to a gene: 12. Germline V gene sequence: CDR1 LGHDT, CDR2 YNNKEL (reference sequence). This CDR3 comprises 16 residues. The CDR3 reads CASSRVITGAGYGYTF. The DNA of the CDR3 is TGTGCCAGCAGCCGAGTGATCACAGGGGCTGGCTATGGCTACACCTTC. The full variable domain, completed using reference TRBV3-1 and TRBJ1-2, is DTAVSQTPKYLVTQMGNDKSIKCEQNLGHDTMYWYKQDSKKFLKIMFSYNNKELIINETVPNRFSPKSPDKAHLNLHINSLELGDSAVYFCASSRVITGAGYGYTFGSGTRLTVV.

To note about this clonotype: Germline and junction disagree at one end, which may indicate a read error. The V and J genes are TRBV7-2 and TRBJ2-2, with D perhaps TRBD2 (7 bases). Germline loops: CDR1 SGHTA, CDR2 FQGNSA. This CDR3 is 16 amino acids long. CDR3 DNA: TGTGCCAGCAGCTTAGCGGGGGGGCTTAGCACCGGGAAGCTGTTTTTT. It encodes CASSLAGGLSTGKLFF.

This clonotype turned up a few times. J is TRBJ1-2 and V is TRBV20-1, with TRBD1 as a possible D gene (6 bases). The CDR3 spans 17 residues. Germline CDR1 reads DFQATT; CDR2 reads SNEGSKA (reference sequence). The ends were cut back, 2 bases at V and 0 bases at J, with 19 bases in the middle. CDR3 loop: CSARPRSGTKANYGYTF. CDR3 sequence (DNA): TGCAGTGCTAGACCCCGTTCCGGGACAAAAGCTAACTATGGCTACACCTTC.

The J gene is TRBJ2-5, the V gene TRBV5-5; 10 bases agree with TRBD2. V shed 3 bases, J shed 5 bases, and the junction held 13 bases outside the gene matches. Germline values: CDR1 SGHKS, CDR2 YYEKEE (reference sequence). The CDR3 runs to 17 residues. In nucleotides, the CDR3 is TGTGCCAGCAGCTACTCCGGGACTAGCGTCTTCATGGAGACCCAGTACTTC. This encodes CASSYSGTSVFMETQYF.

This clonotype was picked up a small number of times. The chain is built from TRBV5-1 and TRBJ2-2; D possibly corresponds to TRBD2 (6 bases). The CDR3 runs to 15 residues. V shed 2 bases and J shed 4 bases, with 12 bases lying between them. Germline values: CDR1 SGHRS, CDR2 YFSETQ. CDR3 sequence reads: CASSLFVGGTGELFF. The CDR3 DNA follows: TGCGCCAGCAGCTTATTTGTGGGAGGCACCGGGGAGCTGTTTTTT.

This clonotype has just a few counts. This chain connects TRBV20-1 to TRBJ2-5, with D possibly being TRBD2 (5 bases). V lost 3 bases, J lost 4 bases, and 12 bases lay in between. CDR3 length: 13 amino acids. Germline V lookup: CDR1 DFQATT, CDR2 SNEGSKA (reference sequence). The CDR3 loop is CSASRAGGETQYF. DNA of the CDR3: TGCAGTGCTAGTAGGGCGGGCGGAGAGACCCAGTACTTC.

The table lists this clonotype with a few counts. The V gene is TRBV6-5, the J gene TRBJ2-5, with D perhaps matching TRBD1 or TRBD2 (6 bases each). V was pared by 6 bases and J by 7 bases, with 21 bases between. CDR1 is MNHEY, CDR2 SVGAGI, per germline. The CDR3 is made up of 15 amino acids. CDR3 loop: CASRAPGQTRGTQYF. The CDR3 DNA sequence: TGTGCCAGCAGAGCCCCGGGACAAACGCGGGGGACCCAGTACTTC.

The chain carries TRBV4-3 and TRBJ1-2; the D gene is possibly TRBD1 (5 bases). V lost 0 bases, J lost 2 bases, and 13 bases lay in between. The CDR3 has 16 residues. In germline, CDR1 is LGHNA, CDR2 YSLEER. CDR3 protein: CASSQEVTVGNYGYTF. DNA of the CDR3: TGCGCCAGCAGCCAAGAGGTGACAGTCGGCAACTATGGCTACACCTTC.

This clonotype was seen a handful of times. The chain employs TRBV29-1 and TRBJ2-7; D gene unclear. Trimming removed 0 bases from V and 7 bases from J, with 16 bases in between. The CDR3 contains 14 residues. Germline loops: CDR1 SQVTM, CDR2 ANQGSEA. The CDR3 DNA follows: TGCAGCGTTGAAGAGGGGAACGGTCTGTATGAGCAGTACTTC. It yields the protein CSVEEGNGLYEQYF.

Only a few counts were recorded for this clonotype. The rearrangement joins TRBV20-1 to TRBJ2-3; D ambiguous. V was cut by 5 bases and J by 2 bases, with 14 bases left in between. In germline, CDR1 is DFQATT, CDR2 SNEGSKA (reference sequence). This CDR3 contains 14 residues. The CDR3 sequence is CSAPSSLSTDTQYF. CDR3 coding DNA: TGCAGTGCTCCAAGTAGTCTCTCCACAGATACGCAGTATTTT.

This clonotype was recorded only once. V is TRBV4-3 and J is TRBJ1-2, with D unclear. V lost 1 base and J 8 bases, leaving 17 bases between the germline ends. Germline V gene lookup returns CDR1 LGHNA and CDR2 YSLEER. The CDR3 is 15 amino acids. CDR3 region: CASSQARGERWGYTF. The CDR3 DNA reads TGCGCCAGCAGCCAAGCTCGGGGAGAGAGATGGGGCTACACCTTC.

The sample holds one count of this clonotype. The rearrangement joins TRBV27 to TRBJ1-2, with D maybe TRBD1 (5 bases). The CDR3 runs to 14 residues. CDR1 is MNHEY and CDR2 is SMNVEV in the germline V gene (reference sequence). With 5 bases removed from V and 5 bases from J, the gap between germline ends came to 15 bases. CDR3 bases: TGTGCCAGCAGTCCATGGCAGGGCGGGTATGGCTACACCTTC. Translation: CASSPWQGGYGYTF.

The chain carries TRBV5-5 and TRBJ2-7; the D gene is possibly TRBD2 (6 bases). This CDR3 spans 15 amino acids. CDR1 SGHKS and CDR2 YYEKEE come from the germline V gene (reference sequence). Deletions cut 4 bases from V and 7 bases from J, with 21 bases between. The CDR3 region has the DNA TGTGCCAGCAGCGCACAGGAGGGCATGCGTGGGGAGCAGTACTTC. Its translation: CASSAQEGMRGEQYF.

V gene TRBV5-1 combines with J gene TRBJ1-2; 9 bases map to TRBD1. After removal of 3 bases from V and 8 bases from J, the junction contained 5 bases not matched to a gene. This CDR3 comprises 13 residues. CDR1 SGHRS and CDR2 YFSETQ come from the germline V gene. CDR3: CASSWGQGGGYTF. CDR3 DNA: TGCGCCAGCAGCTGGGGACAGGGAGGGGGCTACACCTTC.

The chain joins TRBV10-2 to TRBJ2-5, with 13 nucleotides matching TRBD2. This CDR3 spans 15 amino acids. The junction had 6 bases not matched to a gene; V was cut back by 6 bases and J by 5 bases. Germline V gene sequence: CDR1 WSHSY, CDR2 SAAADI. CDR3: CASRPGLAGDETQYF. The DNA for the CDR3 is TGCGCCAGCAGACCCGGACTAGCGGGGGACGAGACCCAGTACTTC.

The gene calls are TRBV11-3 and TRBJ1-1; D ambiguous. Trimming pared 0 bases from V and 0 bases from J, leaving 5 bases between. The CDR3 contains 14 residues. The V gene's germline CDR1 is SGHNT and CDR2 YENEEA. The CDR3 DNA reads TGTGCCAGCAGCTTAGATCTCGTGAACACTGAAGCTTTCTTT. It translates to CASSLDLVNTEAFF.

The chain couples TRBV20-1 to TRBJ1-6; D is undetermined. Trimming cost V 3 bases and J 0 bases, with 9 bases left between them. The CDR3 is 15 residues long. Per the germline V gene, CDR1 is DFQATT and CDR2 is SNEGSKA (reference sequence). The CDR3 is CSASAGSSYNSPLHF. CDR3 DNA sequence: TGCAGTGCTAGTGCGGGTAGCTCCTATAATTCACCCCTCCACTTT.

This clonotype was found a few times. This chain joins TRBV6-1 and TRBJ1-1, with D uncertain. Per germline, CDR1 MNHNS and CDR2 SASEGT. The CDR3 length is 14 residues. The ends were cut back, 8 bases at V and 3 bases at J, with 16 bases in the middle. The CDR3 here is CASSSRARDTEAFF. CDR3 DNA sequence: TGTGCCAGCTCCTCACGGGCGCGAGACACTGAAGCTTTCTTT.

The chain links TRBV4-1 to TRBJ2-6; TRBD2 matches 11 bases. Germline trimming cut 4 bases from V and 3 bases from J; bases unmatched to any gene: 5. CDR1 is MGHRA, CDR2 YSYEKL, per germline. This CDR3 region has 17 residues. The CDR3 sequence: CASSPMLAGGGANVLTF. The CDR3 coding sequence is TGCGCCAGCAGCCCTATGCTAGCGGGGGGTGGGGCCAACGTCCTGACTTTC.

Only a few counts were recorded for this clonotype. The V gene is TRBV10-2, the J gene TRBJ2-1; 10 bases are a match to TRBD2. The junction had 11 bases not matched to a gene; V was cut back by 3 bases and J by 12 bases. Germline-derived CDR1 and CDR2 are WSHSY and SAAADI. The CDR3 loop spans 15 amino acids. In DNA, the CDR3 is TGCGCCAGCAGTGAAAGTACTAGCGGGGTCCATGGGCAGTTCTTC. Translated, it gives CASSESTSGVHGQFF.

This clonotype was recorded a few times. This chain joins TRBV3-1 and TRBJ1-4; D remains ambiguous. The germline CDR1 and CDR2 sequences are LGHDT and YNNKEL (reference sequence). Trimming cost V 3 bases and J 8 bases, with 16 bases left between them. This CDR3 comprises 15 residues. The CDR3 region is CASSQRTGLKEKLFF. CDR3 nucleotides: TGTGCCAGCAGCCAGAGGACGGGTTTAAAGGAAAAACTGTTTTTT. The complete variable domain, with remaining parts taken from reference TRBV3-1 and TRBJ1-4, reads DTAVSQTPKYLVTQMGNDKSIKCEQNLGHDTMYWYKQDSKKFLKIMFSYNNKELIINETVPNRFSPKSPDKAHLNLHINSLELGDSAVYFCASSQRTGLKEKLFFGSGTQLSVL.